This T cell receptor beta chain was profiled in a study of patients and donors after allogeneic stem cell transplantation. This clonotype has only a few counts. Trimming took 0 bases from V and 2 from J, leaving 8 bases between them. The CDR3 covers 15 residues. The germline CDR1 and CDR2 sequences are LGHNA and YSLEER. MiXCR, applied by TCRdb to the RT-PCR reads, yields one record per CDR3 protein. In the table there are approximately 200,000 distinct CDR3 sequences, around two fifths of which are singletons. The chain couples TRBV4-3 to TRBJ1-3; tentatively, D is TRBD1 (5 bases). The source is a human donor who was either an allogeneic HSCT recipient or a stem cell or donor lymphocyte infusion donor (not recorded which). It is not recorded whose cells these are; they may come from a transplant donor. Sequenced sample: blood, either unsorted or a sorted T cell fraction (not recorded which). The CDR3 nucleotides read TGCGCCAGCAGCCAAGACAGGGCACCTGGAAACACCATATATTTT. As protein: CASSQDRAPGNTIYF.